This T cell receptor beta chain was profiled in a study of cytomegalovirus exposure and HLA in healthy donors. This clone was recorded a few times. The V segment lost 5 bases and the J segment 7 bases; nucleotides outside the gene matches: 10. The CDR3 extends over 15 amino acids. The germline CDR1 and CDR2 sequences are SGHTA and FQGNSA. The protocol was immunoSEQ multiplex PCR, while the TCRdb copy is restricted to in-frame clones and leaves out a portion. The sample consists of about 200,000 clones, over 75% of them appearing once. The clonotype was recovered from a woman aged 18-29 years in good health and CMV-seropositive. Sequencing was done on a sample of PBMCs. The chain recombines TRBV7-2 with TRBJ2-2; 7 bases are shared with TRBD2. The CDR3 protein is CASSQAGPSGGELFF. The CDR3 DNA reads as TGTGCCAGCAGCCAAGCGGGACCCTCGGGCGGGGAGCTGTTTTTT.